A selection of T cell receptor beta chains follows, all from one sample in a study of cytomegalovirus exposure and HLA in healthy donors. The assay was immunoSEQ multiplex PCR, and TCRdb's table has in-frame clones only and misses some. The sample consists of around 98,000 clones, around 73% of them appearing once. Sequencing was done on a sample of PBMCs. These receptors all stem from a female donor in good health and CMV-seronegative. Both conserved end residues are part of each CDR3. A D gene is named only where the DNA matches it firmly. Not all rows give a size; the values are once, few, many and, for expanded clones, a class.

V gene	clone size	D gene	J gene	CDR3 DNA	CDR3 protein
TRBV7-9	NA	NA	TRBJ1-1	TGTGCCAGCAGCTTTTTGAGGACTGAAGCTTTCTTT	CASSFLRTEAFF
TRBV11-3	NA	TRBD1	TRBJ2-5	TGTGCCAGCAGCTTAGTCAGGGGGAGAGAGACCCAGTACTTC	CASSLVRGRETQYF
TRBV6-1	NA	NA	TRBJ2-7	TGTGCCAGTACGAGGGACAAGCCACAGCAGTACTTC	CASTRDKPQQYF
TRBV6-1	NA	NA	TRBJ2-1	TGTGCCAGCAGTGCACTTCCGAGCGGCGGTCCCTACAATGAGCAGTTCTTC	CASSALPSGGPYNEQFF
TRBV2	NA	TRBD1	TRBJ1-1	TGTGCCAGCAAACCGGGACAGCTCCCCACTGAAGCTTTCTTT	CASKPGQLPTEAFF
TRBV6-1	NA	NA	TRBJ2-7	TGTGCCAGCAGTGAAAGATGGGGGCGGACCCCCTACGAGCAGTACTTC	CASSERWGRTPYEQYF
TRBV4-3	NA	NA	TRBJ1-2	TGCGCCAGCAGCCAAGAAACAGTTACCTATGGCTACACCTTC	CASSQETVTYGYTF
TRBV5-5	NA	NA	TRBJ1-6	TGTGCCAGCAGCTTGGTATCCGGGGAATTATCACCCCTCCACTTT	CASSLVSGELSPLHF
TRBV6-1	NA	NA	TRBJ1-1	TGTGCCTCTAAAGGGGAGGGTAGATGGACTGAAGCTTTCTTT	CASKGEGRWTEAFF
TRBV19	NA	TRBD1	TRBJ2-7	TGTGCCAGTAGGTCAGGGGGCGGAACCTACGAGCAGTACTTC	CASRSGGGTYEQYF
TRBV10-3	few	TRBD1	TRBJ1-1	TGTGCCATCAGTGACCTCGACAGGGAGTCGAACACTGAAGCTTTCTTT	CAISDLDRESNTEAFF
TRBV7-6	NA	TRBD1	TRBJ1-1	TGTGCCAGCAGCTTAAGTCAGGGGGCATTGTCTGAAGCTTTCTTT	CASSLSQGALSEAFF
TRBV7-9	once	TRBD1	TRBJ1-2	TGTGCCAGCAGCCTCGACAGGGCGGGCTATGGCTACACCTTC	CASSLDRAGYGYTF
TRBV10-3	NA	NA	TRBJ2-7	TGTGCCATCAGTGAGTCGACTTTTTCGCTTGTCTCCTACGAGCAGTACTTC	CAISESTFSLVSYEQYF
TRBV6-6	NA	NA	TRBJ2-7	TGTGCCAGCAGTTACGGGGCTAGCGTTGAGTCCTACGAGCAGTACTTC	CASSYGASVESYEQYF
TRBV6-5	NA	TRBD1	TRBJ1-5	TGTGCCAGCAGTTTGGCCCAGGGGGGTGGTGGGCAGCCCCAGCATTTT	CASSLAQGGGGQPQHF
TRBV25-1	NA	NA	TRBJ1-1	TGTGCCAGCAGTAGGGGCACTGAAGCTTTCTTT	CASSRGTEAFF
TRBV21-1	NA	NA	TRBJ1-1	TGTGCCAGCAGCAAAGCGGCCATGGAGGACACTGAAGCTTTCTTT	CASSKAAMEDTEAFF
TRBV6-1	NA	TRBD1	TRBJ2-5	TGTGCCAGCAGTGACTACAGGGGGCGCGGGGAGACCCAGTACTTC	CASSDYRGRGETQYF
TRBV7-9	NA	NA	TRBJ2-7	TGTGCCAGCAGCTCAGTTAGGGGAGCGGGTACCTACGAGCAGTACTTC	CASSSVRGAGTYEQYF
TRBV18	NA	TRBD2	TRBJ2-7	TGTGCCAGCTCAATCGCTAGCGGGTCGTACGAGCAGTACTTC	CASSIASGSYEQYF
TRBV6-5	NA	NA	TRBJ1-2	TGTGCCAGCAGTTACTCAGGGGGAATCTATGGCCACACCTTC	CASSYSGGIYGHTF
TRBV7-8	NA	NA	TRBJ2-1	TGTGCCACAAGCGGAGGCTCCTACAATGAGCAGTTCTTC	CATSGGSYNEQFF
TRBV5-1	NA	NA	TRBJ2-5	TGCGCCAGCAGCTCCGACAGACAAGAGACCCAGTACTTC	CASSSDRQETQYF